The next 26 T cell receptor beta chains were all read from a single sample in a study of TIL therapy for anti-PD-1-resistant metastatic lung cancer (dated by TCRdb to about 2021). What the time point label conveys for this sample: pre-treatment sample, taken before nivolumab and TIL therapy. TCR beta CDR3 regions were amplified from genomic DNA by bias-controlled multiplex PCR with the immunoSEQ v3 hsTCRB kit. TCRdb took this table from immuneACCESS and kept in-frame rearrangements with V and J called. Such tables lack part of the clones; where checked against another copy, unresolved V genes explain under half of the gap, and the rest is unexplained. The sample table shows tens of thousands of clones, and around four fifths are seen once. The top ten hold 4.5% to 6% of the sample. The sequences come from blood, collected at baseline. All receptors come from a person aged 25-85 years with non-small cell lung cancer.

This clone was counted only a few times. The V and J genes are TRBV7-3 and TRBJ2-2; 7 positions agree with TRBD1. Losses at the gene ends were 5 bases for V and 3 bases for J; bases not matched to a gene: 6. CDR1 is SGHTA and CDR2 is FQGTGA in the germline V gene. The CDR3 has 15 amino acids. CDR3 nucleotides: TGTGCCAGCAGCCCAACAGGGGCGGACACCGGGGAGCTGTTTTTT. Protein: CASSPTGADTGELFF.

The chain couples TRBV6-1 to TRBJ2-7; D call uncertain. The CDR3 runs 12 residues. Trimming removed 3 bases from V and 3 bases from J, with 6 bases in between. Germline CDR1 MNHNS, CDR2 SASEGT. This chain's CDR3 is CASSDGLYEQYF. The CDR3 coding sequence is TGTGCCAGCAGTGATGGGCTCTACGAGCAGTACTTC.

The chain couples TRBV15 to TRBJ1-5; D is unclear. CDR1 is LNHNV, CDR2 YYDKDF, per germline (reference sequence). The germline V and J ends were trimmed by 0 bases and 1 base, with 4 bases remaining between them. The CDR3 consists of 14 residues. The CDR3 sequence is CATSRDNSNQPQHF. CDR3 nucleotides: TGTGCCACCAGCAGAGATAACAGCAATCAGCCCCAGCATTTT.

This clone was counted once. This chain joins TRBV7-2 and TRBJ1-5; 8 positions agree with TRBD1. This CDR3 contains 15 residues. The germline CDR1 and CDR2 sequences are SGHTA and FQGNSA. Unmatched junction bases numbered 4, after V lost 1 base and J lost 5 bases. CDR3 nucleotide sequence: TGTGCCAGCAGCTTAGAGAGGACAGGGTATCAGCCCCAGCATTTT. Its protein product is CASSLERTGYQPQHF.

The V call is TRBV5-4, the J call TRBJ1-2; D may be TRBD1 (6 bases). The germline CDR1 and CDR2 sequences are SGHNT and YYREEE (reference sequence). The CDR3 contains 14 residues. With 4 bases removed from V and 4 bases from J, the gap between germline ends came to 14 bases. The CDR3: CASSVQGRGYGYTF. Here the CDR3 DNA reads TGTGCCAGCAGCGTACAGGGACGAGGCTATGGCTACACCTTC.

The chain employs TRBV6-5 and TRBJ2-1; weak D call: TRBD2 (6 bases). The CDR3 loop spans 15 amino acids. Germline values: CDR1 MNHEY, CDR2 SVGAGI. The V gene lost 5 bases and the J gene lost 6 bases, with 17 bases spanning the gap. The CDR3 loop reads CASSAMGLSFNEQFF. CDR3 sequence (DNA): TGTGCCAGCAGTGCTATGGGACTCTCTTTCAATGAGCAGTTCTTC.

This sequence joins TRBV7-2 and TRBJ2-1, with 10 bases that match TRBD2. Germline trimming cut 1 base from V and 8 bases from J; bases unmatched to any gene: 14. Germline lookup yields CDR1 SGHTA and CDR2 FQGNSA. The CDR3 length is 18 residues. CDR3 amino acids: CASSLDRLAGAGMDEQFF. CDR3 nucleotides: TGTGCCAGCAGCTTAGATAGGCTAGCGGGAGCTGGCATGGATGAGCAGTTCTTC. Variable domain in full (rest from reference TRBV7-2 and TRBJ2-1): GAGVSQSPSNKVTEKGKDVELRCDPISGHTALYWYRQSLGQGLEFLIYFQGNSAPDKSGLPSDRFSAERTGGSVSTLTIQRTQQEDSAVYLCASSLDRLAGAGMDEQFFGPGTRLTVL.

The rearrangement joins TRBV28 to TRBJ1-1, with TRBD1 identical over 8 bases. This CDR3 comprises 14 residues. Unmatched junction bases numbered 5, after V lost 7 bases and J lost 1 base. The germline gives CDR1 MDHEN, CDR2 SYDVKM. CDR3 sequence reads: CASITGTGNTEAFF. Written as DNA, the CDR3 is TGTGCCAGCATCACCGGGACAGGGAACACTGAAGCTTTCTTT.

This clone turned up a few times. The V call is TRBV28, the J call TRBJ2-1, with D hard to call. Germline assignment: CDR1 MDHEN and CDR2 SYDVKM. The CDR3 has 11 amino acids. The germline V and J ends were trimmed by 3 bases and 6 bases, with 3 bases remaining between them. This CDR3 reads CASSFFNEQFF. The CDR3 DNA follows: TGTGCCAGCAGTTTCTTCAATGAGCAGTTCTTC. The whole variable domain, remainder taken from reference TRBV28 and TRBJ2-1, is DVKVTQSSRYLVKRTGEKVFLECVQDMDHENMFWYRQDPGLGLRLIYFSYDVKMKEKGDIPEGYSVSREKKERFSLILESASTNQTSMYLCASSFFNEQFFGPGTRLTVL.

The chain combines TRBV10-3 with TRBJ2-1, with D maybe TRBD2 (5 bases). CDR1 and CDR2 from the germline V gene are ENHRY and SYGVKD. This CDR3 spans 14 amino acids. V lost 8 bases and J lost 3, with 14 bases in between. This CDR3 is CAIQAGKDYNEQFF. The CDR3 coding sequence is TGTGCCATCCAGGCCGGGAAAGACTACAATGAGCAGTTCTTC.

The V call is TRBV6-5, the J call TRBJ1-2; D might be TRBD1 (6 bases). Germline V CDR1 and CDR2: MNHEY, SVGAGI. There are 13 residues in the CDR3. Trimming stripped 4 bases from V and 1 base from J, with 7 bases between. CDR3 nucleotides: TGTGCCAGCAGTTCGGACAGTAACTATGGCTACACCTTC. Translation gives CASSSDSNYGYTF.

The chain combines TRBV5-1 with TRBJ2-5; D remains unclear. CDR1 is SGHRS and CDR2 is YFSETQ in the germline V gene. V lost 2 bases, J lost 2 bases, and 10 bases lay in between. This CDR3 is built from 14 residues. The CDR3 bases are TGCGCCAGCAGCTTACAGCGTGGGCAAGAGACCCAGTACTTC. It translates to CASSLQRGQETQYF.

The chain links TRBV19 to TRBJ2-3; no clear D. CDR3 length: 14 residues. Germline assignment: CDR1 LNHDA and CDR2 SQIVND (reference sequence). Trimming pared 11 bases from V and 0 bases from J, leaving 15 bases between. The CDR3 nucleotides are TGTGCCTCCCGCCCGGACCCTAGCACAGATACGCAGTATTTT. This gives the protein CASRPDPSTDTQYF.

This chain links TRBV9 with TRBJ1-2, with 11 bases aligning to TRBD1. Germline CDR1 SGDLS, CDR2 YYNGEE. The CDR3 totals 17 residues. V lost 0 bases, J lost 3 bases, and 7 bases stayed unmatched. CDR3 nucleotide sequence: TGTGCCAGCAGCGTAGGGGACAGGGGGTCGGATTACTATGGCTACACCTTC. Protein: CASSVGDRGSDYYGYTF.

The CDR3 sequence: CASSQGRVGDTQYF. In nucleotides, the CDR3 is TGCGCCAGCAGCCAGGGGCGGGTTGGGGATACGCAGTATTTT. V gene TRBV4-1 combines with J gene TRBJ2-3, with D possibly called TRBD1 or TRBD2 (5 bases each). CDR3 length: 14 amino acids. Trimming took 3 bases from V and 6 from J, leaving 13 bases between them. Germline assignment: CDR1 MGHRA and CDR2 YSYEKL.

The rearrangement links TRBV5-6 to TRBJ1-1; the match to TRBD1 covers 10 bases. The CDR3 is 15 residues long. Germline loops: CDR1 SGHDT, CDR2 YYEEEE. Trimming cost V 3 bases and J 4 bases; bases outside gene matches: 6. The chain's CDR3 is CASSSWTGGSTEAFF. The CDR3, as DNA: TGTGCCAGCAGCTCATGGACAGGGGGGTCCACTGAAGCTTTCTTT.

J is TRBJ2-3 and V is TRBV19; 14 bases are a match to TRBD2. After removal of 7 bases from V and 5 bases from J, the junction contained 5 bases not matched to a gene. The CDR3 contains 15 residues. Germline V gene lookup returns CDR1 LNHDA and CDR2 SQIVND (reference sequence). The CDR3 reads CASNGLAGGIDTQYF. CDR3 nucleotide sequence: TGTGCCAGTAATGGACTAGCGGGGGGAATAGATACGCAGTATTTT. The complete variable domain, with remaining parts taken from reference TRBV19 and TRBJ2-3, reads DGGITQSPKYLFRKEGQNVTLSCEQNLNHDAMYWYRQDPGQGLRLIYYSQIVNDFQKGDIAEGYSVSREKKESFPLTVTSAQKNPTAFYLCASNGLAGGIDTQYFGPGTRLTVL.

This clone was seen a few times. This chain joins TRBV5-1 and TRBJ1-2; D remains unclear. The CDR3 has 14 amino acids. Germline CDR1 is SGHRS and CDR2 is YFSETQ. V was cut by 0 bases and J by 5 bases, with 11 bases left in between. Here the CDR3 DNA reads TGCGCCAGCAGCTTGGATGGGTCAGGATATGGCTACACCTTC. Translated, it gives CASSLDGSGYGYTF. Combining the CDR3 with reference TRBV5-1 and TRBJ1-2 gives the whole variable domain KAGVTQTPRYLIKTRGQQVTLSCSPISGHRSVSWYQQTPGQGLQFLFEYFSETQRNKGNFPGRFSGRQFSNSRSEMNVSTLELGDSALYLCASSLDGSGYGYTFGSGTRLTVV.

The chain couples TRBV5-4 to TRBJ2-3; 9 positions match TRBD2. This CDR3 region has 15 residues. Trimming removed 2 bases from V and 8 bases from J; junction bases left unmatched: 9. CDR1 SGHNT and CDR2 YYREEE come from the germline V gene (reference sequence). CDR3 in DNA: TGTGCCAGCAGCTTTAGCGGGAGACATTTGGGTACGCAGTATTTT. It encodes CASSFSGRHLGTQYF.

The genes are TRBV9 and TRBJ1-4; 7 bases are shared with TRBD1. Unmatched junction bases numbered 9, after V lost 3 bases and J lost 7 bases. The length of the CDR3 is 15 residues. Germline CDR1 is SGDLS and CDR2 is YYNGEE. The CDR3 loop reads CASSARQGSGEKLFF. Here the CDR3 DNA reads TGTGCCAGCAGCGCGAGACAGGGCTCGGGTGAAAAACTGTTTTTT.

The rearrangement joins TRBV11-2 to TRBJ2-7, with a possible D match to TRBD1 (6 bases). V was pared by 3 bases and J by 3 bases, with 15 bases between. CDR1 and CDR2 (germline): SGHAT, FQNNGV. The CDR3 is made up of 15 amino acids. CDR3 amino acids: CASSLGQGNIYEQYF. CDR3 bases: TGTGCCAGCAGCTTGGGGCAGGGGAATATCTACGAGCAGTACTTC.

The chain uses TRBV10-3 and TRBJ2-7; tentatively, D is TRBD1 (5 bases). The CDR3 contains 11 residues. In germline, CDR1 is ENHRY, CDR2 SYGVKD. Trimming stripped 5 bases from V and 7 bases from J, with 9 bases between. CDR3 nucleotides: TGTGCCATCAGTCAGGGTGGAGAGCAGTACTTC. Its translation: CAISQGGEQYF.

In DNA, the CDR3 is TGTGCCAGCAGTTTCGGGCAGGGGATCTACAATGAGCAGTTCTTC. Translated, it gives CASSFGQGIYNEQFF. This chain joins TRBV28 and TRBJ2-1, with D tentatively TRBD1 (6 bases). The CDR3 is 15 amino acids. V dropped 3 bases and J dropped 3 bases, with 12 bases sitting between them. Germline V gene data show CDR1 as MDHEN and CDR2 as SYDVKM.

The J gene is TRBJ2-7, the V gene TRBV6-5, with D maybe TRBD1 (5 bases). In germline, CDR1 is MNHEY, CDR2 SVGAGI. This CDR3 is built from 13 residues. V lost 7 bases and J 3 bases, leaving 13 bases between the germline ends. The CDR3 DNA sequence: TGTGCCAGCAAAAGGGGCAGTGACTACGAGCAGTACTTC. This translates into CASKRGSDYEQYF.

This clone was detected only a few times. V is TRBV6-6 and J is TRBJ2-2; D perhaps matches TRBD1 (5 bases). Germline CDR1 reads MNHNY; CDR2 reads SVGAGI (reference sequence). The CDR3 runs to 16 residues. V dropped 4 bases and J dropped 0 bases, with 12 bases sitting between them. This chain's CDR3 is CASSSYRPPNTGELFF. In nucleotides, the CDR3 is TGTGCCAGCAGTTCGTACAGGCCTCCGAACACCGGGGAGCTGTTTTTT.

The CDR3 reads CASSSQGPEQYF. The DNA of the CDR3 is TGTGCCAGCAGCTCACAAGGCCCCGAGCAGTACTTC. The J gene is TRBJ2-7, the V gene TRBV7-9; D uncertain. This CDR3 region has 12 residues. Germline V lookup: CDR1 SEHNR, CDR2 FQNEAQ (reference sequence). V was pared by 4 bases and J by 6 bases, with 10 bases between.